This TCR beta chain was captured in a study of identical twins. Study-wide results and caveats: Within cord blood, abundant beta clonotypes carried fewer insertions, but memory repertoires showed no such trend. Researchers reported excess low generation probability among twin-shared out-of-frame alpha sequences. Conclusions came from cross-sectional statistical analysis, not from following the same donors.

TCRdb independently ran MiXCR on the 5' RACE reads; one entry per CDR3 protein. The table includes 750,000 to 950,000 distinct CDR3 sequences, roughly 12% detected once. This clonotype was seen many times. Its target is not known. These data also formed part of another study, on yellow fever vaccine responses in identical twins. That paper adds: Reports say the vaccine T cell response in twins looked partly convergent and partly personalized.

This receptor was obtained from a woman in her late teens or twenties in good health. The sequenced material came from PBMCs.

The CDR3 DNA sequence: TGTGCCAGCAGCTTAGGTGCCCAGGGTGATTATGGCTACACCTTC. Protein product: CASSLGAQGDYGYTF. This chain joins TRBV7-2 and TRBJ1-2; possible D gene TRBD1, 5 bases. Trimming cost V 1 base and J 5 bases, with 14 bases left between them. Germline V lookup: CDR1 SGHTA, CDR2 FQGNSA. CDR3 length: 15 amino acids.